The next 14 T cell receptor beta chains were all read from a single sample in a study of blood T cell repertoires in COVID-19. Profiled with immunoSEQ multiplex PCR; TCRdb holds only in-frame clones, not every one. This sample yields fewer than 150,000 clones, of which roughly four fifths are seen a single time; 18% belongs to the top ten. Specimen: PBMCs or T cells enriched from blood (not recorded which). The receptors were gathered from a man under 40 who had recovered from COVID-19.

The J gene is TRBJ1-5, the V gene TRBV19, with 10 positions matching TRBD1. In germline, CDR1 is LNHDA, CDR2 SQIVND (reference sequence). V was pared by 5 bases and J by 0 bases, with 1 base of the junction left unmatched. The CDR3 is 15 amino acids. This chain's CDR3 is CASSDRGPSNQPQHF. CDR3 DNA sequence: TGTGCCAGTAGTGACAGGGGGCCTAGCAATCAGCCCCAGCATTTT.

The chain links TRBV5-1 to TRBJ2-3, with 8 bases lining up with TRBD1. CDR1 is SGHRS and CDR2 is YFSETQ in the germline V gene. The CDR3 runs to 15 residues. J lost 5 bases, V lost 0 bases, and 5 bases had no gene match. The CDR3 loop is CASSLVGRGQDTQYF. The CDR3 nucleotides read TGCGCCAGCAGCTTGGTCGGCAGGGGGCAAGATACGCAGTATTTT.

J is TRBJ2-7 and V is TRBV6-5; possibly TRBD2 for D (6 bases). Germline CDR1 and CDR2: MNHEY and SVGAGI. There are 14 residues in the CDR3. Trimming took 7 bases from V and 3 from J, leaving 16 bases between them. The CDR3 region is CASTDWREDYEQYF. CDR3 DNA: TGTGCCAGCACGGACTGGAGGGAGGACTACGAGCAGTACTTC.

The chain links TRBV27 to TRBJ2-2, with 9 bases lining up with TRBD1. Unmatched junction bases numbered 10, after V lost 5 bases and J lost 3 bases. Germline values: CDR1 MNHEY, CDR2 SMNVEV (reference sequence). CDR3 length equals 17 residues. The CDR3 loop is CASSLLRDRAYTGELFF. CDR3 bases: TGTGCCAGCAGTCTCCTTCGGGACAGGGCCTACACCGGGGAGCTGTTTTTT.

The chain employs TRBV3-1 (or the pseudogene TRBV3-2) and TRBJ1-4; D might be TRBD1 (6 bases). Germline V CDR1 and CDR2: LGHDT, YNNKEL (reference sequence). The CDR3 has 16 residues. V shed 2 bases and J shed 8 bases, with 18 bases lying between them. The CDR3 bases are TGTGCCAGCAGCCAACCAGTGGGGGGGCAGGAAGAAAAACTGTTTTTT. Translated: CASSQPVGGQEEKLFF.

The chain employs TRBV29-1 and TRBJ2-1; D uncertain. CDR3 size: 13 residues. The V gene lost 6 bases and the J gene lost 5 bases, with 14 bases spanning the gap. From germline, CDR1 is SQVTM and CDR2 ANQGSEA. CDR3 coding DNA: TGCAGCGTGCTGGCGGCGTTGGACAATGAGCAGTTCTTC. Its translation: CSVLAALDNEQFF.

The rearrangement uses TRBV28 and TRBJ1-1, with 7 nucleotides matching TRBD1. Germline V lookup: CDR1 MDHEN, CDR2 SYDVKM. The CDR3 contains 16 residues. With V trimmed by 6 bases and J by 0 bases, 10 bases remained unmatched. As DNA, the CDR3 is TGTGCCAGCAGGACCAGACAGGGAGGACTGAACACTGAAGCTTTCTTT. Its translation: CASRTRQGGLNTEAFF.

The chain is built from TRBV6-1 and TRBJ2-2; 8 bases line up with TRBD2. Losses at the gene ends were 4 bases for V and 4 bases for J; bases not matched to a gene: 8. This CDR3 is built from 16 residues. Germline CDR1 reads MNHNS; CDR2 reads SASEGT. The CDR3 loop reads CASSGRGGATTGELFF. The CDR3 nucleotides read TGTGCCAGCAGTGGACGGGGGGGGGCCACCACCGGGGAGCTGTTTTTT.

The rearrangement links TRBV14 to TRBJ2-1, with TRBD2 matching over 9 bases. V was pared by 3 bases and J by 12 bases, with 9 bases of the junction left unmatched. The CDR3 has 14 amino acids. Per germline, CDR1 SGHDN and CDR2 FVKESK. This CDR3 is CASSQSLAGGGQFF. CDR3 DNA sequence: TGTGCCAGCAGCCAGTCACTAGCGGGCGGGGGGCAGTTCTTC.

This clone was seen only once. The chain recombines TRBV5-1 with TRBJ1-6, with 8 bases matching TRBD1. Germline loops: CDR1 SGHRS, CDR2 YFSETQ. This CDR3 region has 15 residues. V was pared by 5 bases and J by 6 bases, with 7 bases of the junction left unmatched. Here the CDR3 DNA reads TGCGCCAGCAGGGAAGGGACAGGACCTAATTCACCCCTCCACTTT. It yields the protein CASREGTGPNSPLHF.

The rearrangement joins TRBV3-1 (or the pseudogene TRBV3-2) to TRBJ1-3, with D perhaps TRBD1 (6 bases). The CDR3 covers 15 residues. Germline CDR1 and CDR2: LGHDT and YNNKEL (reference sequence). V gave up 2 bases and J gave up 4 bases, with 12 bases separating them. The CDR3 DNA reads TGTGCCAGCAGCCAAAACAGGGTAGAGGGAAACACCATATATTTT. It yields the protein CASSQNRVEGNTIYF.

This chain connects TRBV7-9 to TRBJ1-4; the D gene is possibly TRBD1 (5 bases). The CDR3 length is 14 residues. V was clipped by 7 bases and J by 8 bases, with 17 bases between them. Germline V lookup: CDR1 SEHNR, CDR2 FQNEAQ (reference sequence). This CDR3 is CASTSARVGEKLFF. Here the CDR3 DNA reads TGTGCCAGCACCTCAGCCAGGGTCGGCGAAAAACTGTTTTTT.

The chain recombines TRBV24-1 with TRBJ2-7, with 12 nucleotides matching TRBD1. V shed 9 bases, J shed 4 bases, and the junction held 3 bases outside the gene matches. The CDR3 loop spans 13 amino acids. Germline V gives CDR1 KGHDR, CDR2 SFDVKD. This chain's CDR3 is CATPGQGAYEQYV. The CDR3 DNA sequence: TGTGCCACCCCGGGACAGGGGGCATACGAGCAGTACGTC.

The chain recombines TRBV7-9 with TRBJ1-4; a weak D match, TRBD1 (5 bases). The germline V gene encodes CDR1 SEHNR and CDR2 FQNEAQ (reference sequence). The V and J ends lost 5 bases and 6 bases respectively, with 16 bases between them. This CDR3 has 15 amino acids. Written as DNA, the CDR3 is TGTGCCAGCAGCCCCTGGGGAGGGGCGGATGAAAAACTGTTTTTT. It codes for CASSPWGGADEKLFF.